One sample yielded the 20 T cell receptor beta chains listed below, sequenced in a study of T cell responses to AZD1222 COVID-19 vaccine. The method was immunoSEQ multiplex PCR; TCRdb's version includes in-frame clones alone and lacks a portion of them. Here the sample spans more than 95,000 clones, over 75% being singletons. The sequences come from peripheral blood, collected on day 0 of AZD1222 vaccination. The receptor source for this set is an adult in good health.

V gene TRBV6-5 combines with J gene TRBJ2-2; perhaps TRBD1 as D (6 bases). Germline assignment: CDR1 MNHEY and CDR2 SVGAGI. Trimming pared 0 bases from V and 3 bases from J, leaving 11 bases between. There are 16 residues in the CDR3. CDR3 region: CASSYSGTLHTGELFF. As DNA, the CDR3 is TGTGCCAGCAGTTACTCGGGGACACTCCACACCGGGGAGCTGTTTTTT.

This clone was found once. The chain carries TRBV7-3 and TRBJ2-2; 7 bases are shared with TRBD2. The CDR3 is 15 residues long. With V trimmed by 1 base and J by 4 bases, 3 bases remained unmatched. Germline V lookup: CDR1 SGHTA, CDR2 FQGTGA. DNA for the CDR3: TGTGCCAGCAGCTTAAGGGAGGGTGGCACCGGGGAGCTGTTTTTT. It encodes CASSLREGGTGELFF.

CDR3 in amino acids: CASSKGQGGTEAFF. CDR3 DNA sequence: TGTGCCAGCAGTAAAGGACAGGGGGGGACTGAAGCTTTCTTT. The chain links TRBV2 to TRBJ1-1; 10 bases agree with TRBD1. The CDR3 consists of 14 residues. J gave up 5 bases and V 5 bases, and 5 bases lay outside the gene matches. Looked up from germline, CDR1 is SNHLY and CDR2 is FYNNEI.

The chain couples TRBV7-9 to TRBJ2-1; 8 nucleotides align to TRBD1. This CDR3 region has 15 residues. The V gene's germline CDR1 is SEHNR and CDR2 FQNEAQ (reference sequence). V shed 2 bases, J shed 5 bases, and the junction held 5 bases outside the gene matches. CDR3 protein: CASSLFGTGNNEQFF. CDR3 bases: TGTGCCAGCAGCTTATTCGGGACAGGAAACAATGAGCAGTTCTTC. Drawing the rest from reference TRBV7-9 and TRBJ2-1, the complete variable domain is DTGVSQNPRHKITKRGQNVTFRCDPISEHNRLYWYRQTLGQGPEFLTYFQNEAQLEKSRLLSDRFSAERPKGSFSTLEIQRTEQGDSAMYLCASSLFGTGNNEQFFGPGTRLTVL.

The chain joins TRBV9 to TRBJ2-2; TRBD2 is a possible D gene (6 bases). The CDR3 is 16 residues long. Trimming left V 3 bases short and J 0 bases short, with 12 bases between. CDR1 SGDLS and CDR2 YYNGEE come from the germline V gene. The CDR3 here is CASSAGGRSNTGELFF. The CDR3 nucleotides read TGTGCCAGCAGCGCAGGAGGGAGGTCGAACACCGGGGAGCTGTTTTTT.

The chain links TRBV3-1 (or the pseudogene TRBV3-2) to TRBJ1-2; D remains ambiguous. V was shortened by 0 bases and J by 4 bases, with 3 bases between the two germline ends. In germline, CDR1 is LGHDT, CDR2 YNNKEL (reference sequence). The CDR3 extends over 12 amino acids. This CDR3 is CASSQESYGYTF. The CDR3 DNA sequence: TGTGCCAGCAGCCAAGAGAGCTATGGCTACACCTTC.

This sequence joins TRBV7-9 and TRBJ2-1; 7 bases are a match to TRBD1. The J segment lost 8 bases and the V segment lost 3 bases, leaving 4 bases of the junction unmatched. Germline V gene data show CDR1 as SEHNR and CDR2 as FQNEAQ (reference sequence). The CDR3 covers 13 residues. The CDR3 sequence is CASSFSQGDEQFF. CDR3 coding DNA: TGTGCCAGCAGCTTTTCCCAGGGGGATGAGCAGTTCTTC.

The chain has TRBV7-9 and TRBJ1-4, with D hard to call. Per the germline V gene, CDR1 is SEHNR and CDR2 is FQNEAQ (reference sequence). V gave up 6 bases and J gave up 7 bases, with 15 bases separating them. This CDR3 contains 14 residues. The CDR3 sequence is CASSLTSKLEKLFF. The CDR3 region has the DNA TGTGCCAGCAGTCTTACGTCCAAGCTTGAAAAACTGTTTTTT. Supplemented by reference TRBV7-9 and TRBJ1-4, the full variable domain reads DTGVSQNPRHKITKRGQNVTFRCDPISEHNRLYWYRQTLGQGPEFLTYFQNEAQLEKSRLLSDRFSAERPKGSFSTLEIQRTEQGDSAMYLCASSLTSKLEKLFFGSGTQLSVL.

This rearrangement joins TRBV3-1 (or the pseudogene TRBV3-2) to TRBJ1-2, with D hard to call. V lost 2 bases, J lost 3 bases, and 16 bases lay in between. CDR1 and CDR2 (germline): LGHDT, YNNKEL (reference sequence). The CDR3 is 16 residues long. CDR3 sequence: CASSQYAPWSDYGYTF. In nucleotides, the CDR3 is TGTGCCAGCAGCCAATATGCCCCTTGGTCGGACTATGGCTACACCTTC.

The V gene is TRBV18, the J gene TRBJ1-1, with D uncertain. Germline values: CDR1 KGHSH, CDR2 LQKENI. This CDR3 is 12 amino acids long. Trimming shortened V by 3 bases and J by 2 bases, and 4 bases separated the two germline ends. CDR3 sequence: CASSPRNTEAFF. Written as DNA, the CDR3 is TGTGCCAGCTCACCCCGCAACACTGAAGCTTTCTTT.

The chain has TRBV21-1 and TRBJ1-5. TRBV21-1 is deemed a pseudogene. This CDR3 region has 16 residues. The CDR3 protein is CASSSPGRGGNQPQHF. CDR3 bases: TGTGCCAGCAGCAGCCCCGGGCGAGGTGGCAATCAGCCCCAGCATTTT.

V and J are TRBV2 and TRBJ1-2, with 7 positions matching TRBD1. This CDR3 contains 13 residues. CDR1 and CDR2 from the germline V gene are SNHLY and FYNNEI. V was pared by 7 bases and J by 4 bases, with 6 bases of the junction left unmatched. For the CDR3, the DNA is TGTGCCAGCACCTCGACAGGGACCTATGGCTACACCTTC. Its protein is CASTSTGTYGYTF.

CDR3 DNA: TGTGCCAGCTCACCAGGTTTACAAGAAAGCAATCAGCCCCAGCATTTT. The encoded protein is CASSPGLQESNQPQHF. The chain employs TRBV18 and TRBJ1-5, with D uncertain. The V and J ends lost 2 bases and 1 base respectively, with 12 bases between them. Germline-derived CDR1 and CDR2 are KGHSH and LQKENI. The CDR3 is 16 amino acids. The complete variable domain, with remaining parts taken from reference TRBV18 and TRBJ1-5, reads NAGVMQNPRHLVRRRGQEARLRCSPMKGHSHVYWYRQLPEEGLKFMVYLQKENIIDESGMPKERFSAEFPKEGPSILRIQQVVRGDSAAYFCASSPGLQESNQPQHFGDGTRLSIL.

This sequence joins TRBV19 and TRBJ1-6; D not certain. V was pared by 0 bases and J by 0 bases, with 12 bases between. This CDR3 contains 18 residues. The germline CDR1 and CDR2 sequences are LNHDA and SQIVND (reference sequence). The DNA of the CDR3 is TGTGCCAGTAGTATAGATCTTAAAGGGAGCTCCTATAATTCACCCCTCCACTTT. Protein: CASSIDLKGSSYNSPLHF.

The rearrangement joins TRBV4-3 to TRBJ2-7, with TRBD1 matching 9 bases. The V and J ends lost 0 bases and 1 base, in that order; junction bases with no gene match: 4. The germline V gene has CDR1 LGHNA and CDR2 YSLEER. CDR3 length equals 16 residues. The DNA for the CDR3 is TGCGCCAGCAGCCAAGATCAGGGACAGGGTTCCTACGAGCAGTACTTC. Its protein product is CASSQDQGQGSYEQYF.

V gene TRBV19 combines with J gene TRBJ1-2; TRBD1 is a possible D gene (5 bases). Germline V lookup: CDR1 LNHDA, CDR2 SQIVND (reference sequence). V was pared by 7 bases and J by 5 bases, with 20 bases between. The CDR3 contains 15 residues. DNA for the CDR3: TGTGCCAGTAAATCCCCTGGGACGGCTGTTTATGGCTACACCTTC. Its protein product is CASKSPGTAVYGYTF.

This clone was picked up a small number of times. This chain links TRBV11-3 with TRBJ2-1; TRBD2 matches at 11 bases. Looked up from germline, CDR1 is SGHNT and CDR2 is YENEEA. The CDR3 is made up of 20 amino acids. V lost 1 base and J lost 4; bases outside the gene matches: 15. The CDR3 sequence is CASSLGGLAGGDGDYNEQFF. CDR3 nucleotide sequence: TGTGCCAGCAGCTTAGGTGGGCTAGCGGGAGGAGATGGGGATTACAATGAGCAGTTCTTC.

Worth noting for this clone: Other DNA sequences of this sample code for an identical CDR3. The V and J genes are TRBV7-2 and TRBJ2-5, with D uncertain. Trimming took 0 bases from V and 1 from J, leaving 3 bases between them. The germline gives CDR1 SGHTA, CDR2 FQGNSA. The CDR3 has 13 amino acids. CDR3: CASSLALQETQYF. Written as DNA, the CDR3 is TGTGCCAGCAGCTTAGCACTCCAAGAGACCCAGTACTTC.

The genes are TRBV14 and TRBJ2-5; 7 bases agree with TRBD1. The J segment lost 2 bases and the V segment lost 0 bases, leaving 6 bases of the junction unmatched. Germline V gene sequence: CDR1 SGHDN, CDR2 FVKESK. The CDR3 is 16 amino acids. The CDR3 DNA is TGTGCCAGCAGCCAAGATAAATGGGACAGTCAAGAGACCCAGTACTTC. Its protein is CASSQDKWDSQETQYF.

V gene TRBV4-3 combines with J gene TRBJ1-4; 8 bases agree with TRBD1. Germline V gives CDR1 LGHNA, CDR2 YSLEER. This CDR3 is 15 amino acids long. The ends lost 2 bases at V and 6 bases at J; junction bases unmatched: 5. Here the CDR3 DNA reads TGCGCCAGCAGCCAACCGGACAGGGTCGATGAAAAACTGTTTTTT. Its protein is CASSQPDRVDEKLFF.